This note documents a single T cell receptor (beta chain) sequence. For the second PCR, which ran for about 6 to 11 cycles, a sample-barcoded 5' primer and a J-beta primer mix were used. One entry per CDR3 protein results from TCRdb running MiXCR on the 5' RACE reads. The table includes 540,000 or so distinct CDR3 sequences, less than 25% detected once. Germline CDR1 is SEHNR and CDR2 is FQNEAQ (reference sequence). V shed 5 bases and J shed 1 base, with 15 bases lying between them. The CDR3 is made up of 16 amino acids. The data belong to a study of blood T cells in healthy people across ages. A further study also used this sample, focusing on T cells of mothers and their children. Turning to that study: The study recruited a few healthy Caucasian mothers and their six children as donors.

The material sequenced was blood. This sequence originates from a boy younger than 18 in good health. The chain employs TRBV7-9 and TRBJ2-4; D is possibly TRBD1 or TRBD2 (6 bases each). This CDR3 reads CASSQGGSVAKNIQYF. In DNA form, the CDR3 reads TGTGCCAGCAGCCAAGGGGGGAGCGTGGCCAAAAACATTCAGTACTTC.